This T cell receptor (beta chain) was identified during a study of blood T cell repertoires in COVID-19. The V and J ends lost 7 bases and 6 bases, in that order; junction bases with no gene match: 13. The CDR3 runs to 15 residues. Germline-derived CDR1 and CDR2 are SQVTM and ANQGSEA. Data came from immunoSEQ multiplex PCR; TCRdb stores just in-frame clones and leaves some out. This repertoire shows 250,000 or so clones, approximately 90% found once; its top ten account for 4.1%. Those enrolled, adults aged roughly 18 to 89 years, came from about two dozen US areas. The TCR originated in a woman aged 25 to 39 with acute COVID-19. Sequences were obtained from PBMCs or T cells enriched from blood (not recorded which). The chain is built from TRBV29-1 and TRBJ2-3; 10 bases match TRBD1. The CDR3 loop is CSAIRDRGMFDTQYF. The CDR3 DNA reads TGCAGCGCGATCCGGGACAGGGGAATGTTTGATACGCAGTATTTT.